This T cell receptor beta chain appears in the sequencing data of a study of T cell repertoires in ileal Crohn's disease. Whole-study context: Biopsies of the neoterminal ileum at postoperative colonoscopy form M6 samples. Study findings and constraints: Clonal expansions were more frequent in active smokers than non-smokers at surgery.

With regard to this clone: The target antigen is unknown.

Only in-frame clones appear in the TCRdb table, and some are missing; sequencing was by immunoSEQ multiplex PCR. This sample has over 7,500 clones, with over 65% found just once. The time point denotes: neoterminal ileum biopsy at postoperative endoscopy, about 6 months after surgery. In germline, CDR1 is SGHTA, CDR2 FQGNSA. The CDR3 totals 12 residues. Trimming took 5 bases from V and 0 from J, leaving 5 bases between them. This chain uses TRBV7-2 with TRBJ2-7; D remains unclear. Material for sequencing was ileal tissue. The receptor's source is an adult with Crohn's disease. The CDR3 DNA reads as TGTGCCAGCAGCCCCGTCTCCTACGAGCAGTACTTC. It specifies CASSPVSYEQYF. Combining the CDR3 with reference TRBV7-2 and TRBJ2-7 gives the whole variable domain GAGVSQSPSNKVTEKGKDVELRCDPISGHTALYWYRQSLGQGLEFLIYFQGNSAPDKSGLPSDRFSAERTGGSVSTLTIQRTQQEDSAVYLCASSPVSYEQYFGPGTRLTVT.